The rows below give T cell receptor beta chains drawn from one sample of a study of shared clonotypes between healthy human individuals. Data came from immunoSEQ multiplex PCR; TCRdb stores just in-frame clones and leaves some out. The profile covers about 1.5 million clones, with 95% to 97% appearing a single time and approximately 1.1% taken by the ten largest. Sequencing was carried out using naive CD4+ T cells sorted from blood. The receptors shown here come from a man aged 30 to 45 in good health. Each CDR3 is given with its conserved first and last residue. A D gene is named only where the DNA matches it firmly. Clone sizes are given selectively: once, few, many, or a class where the clone is expanded.

V gene	D gene	J gene	clone size	CDR3 DNA	CDR3 protein
TRBV28	-	TRBJ2-7	-	TGTGCCAGCAGGCAACTCAGGGGTGCCTACGAGCAGTACTTC	CASRQLRGAYEQYF
TRBV27	-	TRBJ1-4	once	TGTGCCAGCAGTCCGACTACAACTAATGAAAAACTGTTTTTT	CASSPTTTNEKLFF
TRBV30	-	TRBJ1-5	-	TGTGCCTGGAGTGAACAGGCCAATCAGCCCCAGCATTTT	CAWSEQANQPQHF
TRBV9	-	TRBJ1-1	-	TGTGCCAGCAGTCCTACAGGACGGGGTGAAGCTTTCTTT	CASSPTGRGEAFF
TRBV21-1	-	TRBJ2-1	-	TGTGCCAGCAGCAAAGTTGGAGGACTAGCGGAGAGCTCCTACAATGAGCAGTTCTTC	CASSKVGGLAESSYNEQFF
TRBV5-3	TRBD2	TRBJ2-7	-	TGTGCCAGAAGCGGGGGACTAGCGGGAGAGCCCTACGAGCAGTACTTC	CARSGGLAGEPYEQYF
TRBV13	TRBD2	TRBJ2-7	-	TGTGCCAGCAGCTCCTCTAGCGGACGGGGCTACGAGCAGTACTTC	CASSSSSGRGYEQYF
TRBV25-1	-	TRBJ2-7	-	TGTGCCAGCAGTGAATCCGGACTCCCCTACGAGCAGTACTTC	CASSESGLPYEQYF
TRBV10-3	-	TRBJ2-7	-	TGTGCCATCAGGCTGGACGGCTACGAGCAGTACTTC	CAIRLDGYEQYF
TRBV4-3	-	TRBJ2-2	-	TGCGCCAGCAGCTCCCGTTGGGGGGAGCTGTTTTTT	CASSSRWGELFF
TRBV7-6	-	TRBJ2-1	-	TGTGCCAGCAGCTTAGCGCTTTGGGATGAGCAGTTCTTC	CASSLALWDEQFF
TRBV27	TRBD2	TRBJ2-7	-	TGTGCCAGCAGTATTGGGGGGGGAGGACGTACCTACGAGCAGTACTTC	CASSIGGGGRTYEQYF
TRBV21-1	-	TRBJ2-7	-	TGTGCCAGCAGCAACCGACGGACAGTACCTTGCTCCTACGAGCAGTACTTC	CASSNRRTVPCSYEQYF
TRBV11-2	TRBD1	TRBJ2-1	-	TGTGCCAGCAGCTTAGAGGGCAGGGGGAACAATGAGCAGTTCTTC	CASSLEGRGNNEQFF
TRBV11-2	-	TRBJ2-1	-	TGTGCCAGCAGCTTAGTAGGTCTACAAGCCTACAATGAGCAGTTCTTC	CASSLVGLQAYNEQFF
TRBV5-1	TRBD2	TRBJ2-2	-	TGCGCCAGCAGCTTGGGTGTTAGCGGGAGACCTACCGGGGAGCTGTTTTTT	CASSLGVSGRPTGELFF
TRBV27	TRBD2	TRBJ2-1	-	TGTGCCAGCTCTACGGCCGCGGGAGGGCTACTCGGCGAGCAGTTCTTC	CASSTAAGGLLGEQFF
TRBV27	-	TRBJ2-1	few	TGTGCCAGCAGTTTGCCCCCGGACAGCAGCTCCTACAATGAGCAGTTCTTC	CASSLPPDSSSYNEQFF
TRBV27	-	TRBJ2-7	-	TGTGCCAGCAGTTTATCACCCCAGGGTAGCGAGACATCCTACGAGCAGTACTTC	CASSLSPQGSETSYEQYF
TRBV5-4	TRBD2	TRBJ2-7	-	TGTGCCAGCAGCTTGTCAGCGGGAGGCTACGAGCAGTACTTC	CASSLSAGGYEQYF
TRBV18	-	TRBJ1-3	-	TGTGCCAGCTCACGAGGCAGGACCAGCTCTGGAAACACCATATATTTT	CASSRGRTSSGNTIYF
TRBV30	-	TRBJ1-2	-	TGTGCCTGGACGGGACGGGTGGCTCGGGACTATGGCTACACCTTC	CAWTGRVARDYGYTF
TRBV29-1	-	TRBJ2-1	-	TGCAGCGTTGATACCCTCCTAGCGAGCGGGGAGCAGTTCTTC	CSVDTLLASGEQFF
TRBV5-5	-	TRBJ2-5	-	TGTGCCAGCAGCCGGAACGCATTTGGCAGTACCAACCAAGAGACCCAGTACTTC	CASSRNAFGSTNQETQYF
TRBV5-1	TRBD2	TRBJ2-3	-	TGCGCCAGCAGCTTGCTCACTAGCGGGGGCACAGATACGCAGTATTTT	CASSLLTSGGTDTQYF
TRBV30	TRBD1	TRBJ2-7	-	TGTGCCTGGAGCGAGACAGGGTGGACCAGGGAGCAGTACTTC	CAWSETGWTREQYF
TRBV6-6	-	TRBJ1-2	-	TGTGCCAGCAGTTACGTTCAGAGGAATAACTATGGCTACACCTTC	CASSYVQRNNYGYTF
TRBV9	TRBD1	TRBJ2-5	once	TGTGCCAGCACCTCGTTGGGGGACAGGGCCGAGACCCAGTACTTC	CASTSLGDRAETQYF
TRBV5-1	TRBD2	TRBJ2-6	-	TGCGCCAGCAGCTTCCCTCGGACTAGCGGGAGCTATGGGGCCAACGTCCTGACTTTC	CASSFPRTSGSYGANVLTF
TRBV28	TRBD2	TRBJ2-1	-	TGTGCCAGCAGCCGGGGTGGTTGGCGGGAGTGGCAAAATGAGCAGTTCTTC	CASSRGGWREWQNEQFF
TRBV7-2	TRBD2	TRBJ2-1	-	TGTGCCAGCAGCTTACAACTAGCGGGAGGCAATGAGCAGTTCTTC	CASSLQLAGGNEQFF
TRBV19	-	TRBJ2-7	-	TGTGCCAGTAGTGAAGCTAGCTGGATGGGTGAGCAGTACTTC	CASSEASWMGEQYF
TRBV29-1	-	TRBJ2-1	-	TGCAGCGTTAGAGGAAGGGCGGAACCTTACAATGAGCAGTTCTTC	CSVRGRAEPYNEQFF
TRBV27	-	TRBJ1-2	-	TGTGCCAGCAGTTTATCGCGGCAGGTGGGAAGAGGTAGTTATGGCTACACCTTC	CASSLSRQVGRGSYGYTF
TRBV11-3	-	TRBJ2-7	-	TGTGCCAGCAGCTTAGGTGGAGATTACGAGCAGTACTTC	CASSLGGDYEQYF
TRBV5-1	-	TRBJ2-1	-	TGCGCCAGCAGCGCGTTACAAACAACCTCCTACAATGAGCAGTTCTTC	CASSALQTTSYNEQFF
TRBV13	-	TRBJ1-4	-	TGTGCCAGCAGAAGGTCTGGCGCGGATAAGGGGGAAAAACTGTTTTTT	CASRRSGADKGEKLFF
TRBV5-4	-	TRBJ2-1	-	TGTGCCAGCCGAAGGGGGGGGGAAGTTTGGTACAATGAGCAGTTCTTC	CASRRGGEVWYNEQFF
TRBV5-1	-	TRBJ2-5	-	TGCGCCAGCAGCTTGACAGGGGGGGCAGAGACCCAGTACTTC	CASSLTGGAETQYF
TRBV6-5	-	TRBJ1-4	-	TGTGCCAGCAGTTACGTGGGGGCTGGTAATGAAAAACTGTTTTTT	CASSYVGAGNEKLFF